The 23 T cell receptor beta chains presented below share a single source sample, sequenced in a study of post-analysis software for immune sequencing data. The antigens these receptors bind are not known. Study-level points and caveats: Elevated frequency relative to controls characterized four or five TRBV segments in patients, TRBV5-6, TRBV5-1 and TRBV20-1 among them.

Unique molecular identifiers tagged the TCR beta cDNA libraries. Each CDR3 protein is one row after TCRdb ran MiXCR on the PCR reads. The table lists roughly 620,000 distinct CDR3 sequences, 44% of them singletons. Sequencing used blood. The receptors were gathered from a girl between 10 and 17 years old with multiple sclerosis.

The chain employs TRBV7-3 and TRBJ1-5; 9 bases fit TRBD1. The CDR3 is 18 residues long. V gave up 5 bases and J gave up 3 bases; unmatched junction bases: 14. Germline V gene lookup returns CDR1 SGHTA and CDR2 FQGTGA. CDR3 sequence: CASSIRYPGQGTNQPQHF. DNA for the CDR3: TGTGCCAGCAGCATCCGCTACCCGGGACAGGGTACCAATCAGCCCCAGCATTTT.

This clonotype was found a few times. The gene calls are TRBV4-2 and TRBJ2-5; 7 bases map to TRBD2. Germline V gene lookup returns CDR1 LGHNA and CDR2 YNFKEQ. There are 16 residues in the CDR3. After removal of 0 bases from V and 1 base from J, the junction contained 5 bases not matched to a gene. This chain's CDR3 is CASSQDPLAAQETQYF. CDR3 in DNA: TGTGCCAGCAGCCAAGATCCCCTAGCGGCCCAAGAGACCCAGTACTTC.

V and J are TRBV12-3 or TRBV12-4 and TRBJ2-1; D gene uncertain. CDR3 length: 12 residues. Trimming took 2 bases from V and 8 from J, leaving 7 bases between them. CDR3 DNA: TGTGCCAGCAGTTTAAGTAAGGATGAGCAGTTCTTC. Protein product: CASSLSKDEQFF.

This chain uses TRBV30 with TRBJ1-2, with unresolved D. Germline values: CDR1 GTSNPN, CDR2 SVGIG (reference sequence). The CDR3 contains 13 residues. The CDR3 loop reads CALSPGADHGYTF. CDR3 DNA: TGTGCTTTATCCCCGGGAGCAGATCATGGCTACACCTTC.

V gene TRBV20-1 combines with J gene TRBJ2-7, with a tentative D call TRBD1 (6 bases). CDR3 length: 12 residues. Looked up from germline, CDR1 is DFQATT and CDR2 is SNEGSKA (reference sequence). The germline V and J ends were trimmed by 3 bases and 6 bases, with 12 bases remaining between them. CDR3 nucleotide sequence: TGCAGTGCTAGCCAGGGGTACGGCGAGCAGTACTTC. Its translation is CSASQGYGEQYF.

The V and J genes are TRBV5-1 and TRBJ2-4; 11 positions agree with TRBD2. The better agreement between TRBJ2-5 and the DNA end casts doubt on the J call. This CDR3 spans 16 amino acids. Germline lookup yields CDR1 SGHRS and CDR2 YFSETQ. DNA of the CDR3: TGCGCCAGCAGCTTGACTAGCGGGAGTATTAGAGAGACCCAGTACTTC. It is translated as CASSLTSGSIRETQYF.

This clonotype has just a few counts. The chain joins TRBV5-5 to TRBJ2-5; D ambiguous. V lost 3 bases, J lost 1 base, and 7 bases lay in between. Germline V gene sequence: CDR1 SGHKS, CDR2 YYEKEE (reference sequence). The CDR3 is 13 amino acids. CDR3 residues: CASSSTFQETQYF. CDR3 DNA sequence: TGTGCCAGCAGCTCGACATTCCAAGAGACCCAGTACTTC.

The gene calls are TRBV6-5 and TRBJ1-2; 9 bases align to TRBD1. The CDR3 length is 17 residues. Germline values: CDR1 MNHEY, CDR2 SVGAGI. V lost 2 bases, J lost 4 bases, and 11 bases stayed unmatched. CDR3 sequence (DNA): TGTGCCAGCAGTTACGGACAGGGGCAGGGGTTGGGCTATGGCTACACCTTC. Translating gives CASSYGQGQGLGYGYTF.

CDR3 residues: CSAMTSGSLYEQYF. In DNA, the CDR3 is TGCAGTGCTATGACTAGCGGGAGCTTGTACGAGCAGTACTTC. This rearrangement joins TRBV20-1 to TRBJ2-7; 12 bases map to TRBD2. V shed 4 bases and J 4 bases; nucleotides not matched to a gene: 5. The CDR3 is made up of 14 amino acids. The germline V gene encodes CDR1 DFQATT and CDR2 SNEGSKA (reference sequence).

This chain links TRBV7-9 with TRBJ2-7; TRBD2 agrees at 12 bases. The ends lost 3 bases at V and 10 bases at J; junction bases unmatched: 7. CDR1 SEHNR and CDR2 FQNEAQ come from the germline V gene (reference sequence). This CDR3 spans 14 amino acids. The CDR3 reads CASSFRTSGEIQYF. The DNA of the CDR3 is TGTGCCAGCAGCTTTAGGACTAGCGGGGAGATTCAGTACTTC.

The sample holds many counts of this clonotype. This rearrangement joins TRBV12-3 or TRBV12-4 to TRBJ1-5; no definite D call. Between the trimmed V and J ends, which lost 5 bases and 0 bases, there was a span of 17 bases. The CDR3 totals 17 residues. Here the CDR3 reads CASSPHGGEHSNQPQHF. DNA of the CDR3: TGTGCCAGCAGTCCACACGGCGGGGAACATAGCAATCAGCCCCAGCATTTT.

This clonotype was seen at least ten times. The chain is built from TRBV12-3 or TRBV12-4 and TRBJ2-3; possibly TRBD1 or TRBD2 for D (5 bases each). The CDR3 consists of 13 residues. V gave up 3 bases and J gave up 4 bases, with 8 bases separating them. CDR3 sequence: CASSFRGADTQYF. CDR3 in DNA: TGTGCCAGCAGTTTTCGGGGCGCAGATACGCAGTATTTT.

Comment on this clonotype: The junction departs from the called germline gene at one end, perhaps through a read error. This chain links TRBV7-3 with TRBJ1-1; 7 bases are shared with TRBD1. The CDR3 is made up of 16 amino acids. Germline V gene lookup returns CDR1 SGHTA and CDR2 FQGTGA. In DNA form, the CDR3 reads TGTGCCAGCAGTTTAACGCCGGGACAGCTGAACACTGAAGCTTTCTTT. Translation gives CASSLTPGQLNTEAFF.

J is TRBJ2-1 and V is TRBV14; 10 positions agree with TRBD1. Losses at the gene ends were 1 base for V and 3 bases for J; bases not matched to a gene: 6. CDR3 size: 17 residues. CDR1 and CDR2 from the germline V gene are SGHDN and FVKESK. In DNA form, the CDR3 reads TGTGCCAGCAGCCAAGGACTCCGGGACAGGGGCTACAATGAGCAGTTCTTC. This codes for CASSQGLRDRGYNEQFF. Full variable domain (outside the CDR3, taken from reference TRBV14 and TRBJ2-1): EAGVTQFPSHSVIEKGQTVTLRCDPISGHDNLYWYRRVMGKEIKFLLHFVKESKQDESGMPNNRFLAERTGGTYSTLKVQPAELEDSGVYFCASSQGLRDRGYNEQFFGPGTRLTVL.

The V gene is TRBV9, the J gene TRBJ2-7; D is possibly TRBD1 or TRBD2 (7 bases each). Near its end, the DNA agrees better with TRBJ2-5, so the J call may be wrong. This CDR3 is built from 14 residues. Germline CDR1 and CDR2: SGDLS and YYNGEE. The CDR3 DNA sequence: TGTGCCAGCAGCCCCCAGGGGGGGCGGGAGACCCAGTACTTC. Translation gives CASSPQGGRETQYF.

The table lists this clonotype with a few counts. J is TRBJ2-1 and V is TRBV29-1; 10 bases map to TRBD2. Trimming at V came to 7 bases and at J to 7 bases, leaving 7 bases not matched to a gene. The CDR3 contains 13 residues. Germline loops: CDR1 SQVTM, CDR2 ANQGSEA. CDR3 region: CSAEGLARNEQFF. In DNA, the CDR3 is TGCAGCGCTGAGGGACTAGCGCGGAATGAGCAGTTCTTC.

The chain links TRBV7-8 to TRBJ2-6; 8 bases are shared with TRBD1. V was clipped by 6 bases and J by 2 bases; unmatched bases: 6. CDR1 is SGHVS, CDR2 FQNEAQ, per germline. This CDR3 region has 16 residues. CDR3: CASRIEQGAGANVLTF. In DNA form, the CDR3 reads TGTGCCAGCAGAATTGAACAGGGGGCTGGGGCCAACGTCCTGACTTTC.

The chain is built from TRBV10-3 and TRBJ2-5; 9 bases line up with TRBD1. The J call may be mistaken, given a closer DNA end match to TRBJ2-7. There are 16 residues in the CDR3. Germline V gene sequence: CDR1 ENHRY, CDR2 SYGVKD. This CDR3 reads CAISGASGTGLFEQYF. DNA of the CDR3: TGTGCCATCAGTGGGGCTTCCGGGACAGGGCTATTCGAGCAGTACTTC.

V and J are TRBV12-3 or TRBV12-4 and TRBJ2-7; TRBD2 matches at 8 bases. V was clipped by 1 base and J by 2 bases; unmatched bases: 10. The CDR3 has 17 amino acids. This CDR3 is CASSLGASGGPTYEQYF. The DNA for the CDR3 is TGTGCCAGCAGTTTAGGAGCCAGCGGGGGACCCACCTACGAGCAGTACTTC.

This chain joins TRBV5-1 and TRBJ2-7; D ambiguous. The ends were cut back, 3 bases at V and 6 bases at J, with 10 bases in the middle. CDR3 length equals 12 residues. CDR1 is SGHRS, CDR2 YFSETQ, per germline. The CDR3 DNA reads TGCGCCAGCAGCTCGGAACTGCGCGAGCAGTACTTC. It is translated as CASSSELREQYF. The full variable domain, its missing parts supplied by reference TRBV5-1 and TRBJ2-7, is KAGVTQTPRYLIKTRGQQVTLSCSPISGHRSVSWYQQTPGQGLQFLFEYFSETQRNKGNFPGRFSGRQFSNSRSEMNVSTLELGDSALYLCASSSELREQYFGPGTRLTVT.

This clonotype was observed a handful of times. The J gene is TRBJ1-2, the V gene TRBV12-3 or TRBV12-4; no clear D. The CDR3 contains 13 residues. Deletions cut 6 bases from V and 4 bases from J, with 12 bases between. As DNA, the CDR3 is TGTGCCAGCAGGGCTACGGACCCCTATGGCTACACCTTC. This sequence encodes CASRATDPYGYTF.

The gene calls are TRBV29-1 and TRBJ2-7; 9 bases agree with TRBD1. Germline values: CDR1 SQVTM, CDR2 ANQGSEA. The CDR3 totals 13 residues. Trimming cost V 2 bases and J 6 bases; bases outside gene matches: 5. The CDR3 spells CSVELGQGCEQYF. CDR3 nucleotides: TGCAGCGTTGAACTAGGACAGGGGTGCGAGCAGTACTTC.

About this clonotype itself: A much larger clone differs from this one at a single base, so this may be a read error. CDR3 region: CASSASGGPTDMQYF. In DNA form, the CDR3 reads TGTGCCAGCAGTGCTTCTGGAGGGCCAACAGATATGCAGTATTTT. The chain links TRBV6-4 to TRBJ2-3, with D maybe TRBD2 (6 bases). Germline V CDR1 and CDR2: MRHNA, SNTAGT. The CDR3 extends over 15 amino acids.